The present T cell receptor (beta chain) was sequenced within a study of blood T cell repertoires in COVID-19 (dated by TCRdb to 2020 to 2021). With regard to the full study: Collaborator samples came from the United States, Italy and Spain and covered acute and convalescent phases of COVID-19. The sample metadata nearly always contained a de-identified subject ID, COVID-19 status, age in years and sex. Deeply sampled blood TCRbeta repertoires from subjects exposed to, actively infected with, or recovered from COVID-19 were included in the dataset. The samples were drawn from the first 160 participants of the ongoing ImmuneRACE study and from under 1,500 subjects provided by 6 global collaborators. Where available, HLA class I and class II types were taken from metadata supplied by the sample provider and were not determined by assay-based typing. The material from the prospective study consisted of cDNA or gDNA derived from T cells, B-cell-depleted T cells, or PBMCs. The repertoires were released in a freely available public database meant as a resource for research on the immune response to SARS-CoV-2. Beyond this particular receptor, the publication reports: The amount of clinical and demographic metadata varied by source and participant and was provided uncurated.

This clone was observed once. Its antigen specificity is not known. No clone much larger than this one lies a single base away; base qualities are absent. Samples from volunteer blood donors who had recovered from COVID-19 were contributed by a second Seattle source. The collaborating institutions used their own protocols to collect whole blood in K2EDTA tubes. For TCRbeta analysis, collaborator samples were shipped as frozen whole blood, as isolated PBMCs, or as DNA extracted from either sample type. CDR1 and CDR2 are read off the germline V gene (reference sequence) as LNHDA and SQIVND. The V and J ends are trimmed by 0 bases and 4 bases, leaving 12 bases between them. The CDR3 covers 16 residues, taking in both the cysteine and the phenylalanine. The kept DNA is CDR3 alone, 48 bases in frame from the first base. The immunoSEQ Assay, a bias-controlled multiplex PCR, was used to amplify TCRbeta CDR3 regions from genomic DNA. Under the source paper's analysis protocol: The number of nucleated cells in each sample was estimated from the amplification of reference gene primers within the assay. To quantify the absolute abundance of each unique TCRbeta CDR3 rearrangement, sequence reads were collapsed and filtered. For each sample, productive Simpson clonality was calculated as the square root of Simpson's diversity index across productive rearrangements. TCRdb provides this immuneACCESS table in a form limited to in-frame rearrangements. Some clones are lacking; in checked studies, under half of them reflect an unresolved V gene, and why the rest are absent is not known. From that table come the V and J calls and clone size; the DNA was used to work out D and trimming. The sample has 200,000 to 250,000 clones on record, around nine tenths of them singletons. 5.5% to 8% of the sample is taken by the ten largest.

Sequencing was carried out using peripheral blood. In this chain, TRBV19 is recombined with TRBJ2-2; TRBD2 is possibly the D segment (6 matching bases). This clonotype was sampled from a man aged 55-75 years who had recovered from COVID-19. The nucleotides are TGTGCCAGTAGTATAGAGGGGGGAGCCTTCACCGGGGAGCTGTTTTTT. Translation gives CASSIEGGAFTGELFF.